The present entry profiles one T cell receptor beta chain with its context. What it recognizes is unknown. The sample belongs to a study of cytomegalovirus exposure and HLA in healthy donors. Study-level points and caveats: It was confirmed in vitro that a few of the CMV-associated chains were specific for CMV antigens.

Primers: 60 Vbeta forward and 13 Jbeta reverse. Methods used by the authors: A later analysis counted about 80 million unique TCR beta chains, around 10 million shared. The method was immunoSEQ multiplex PCR; TCRdb's version includes in-frame clones alone and lacks a portion of them. D and trimming were read from the DNA, whereas the V and J calls and clone size are those reported in that table. The top ten hold 0.71% of the sample, which has about 220,000 clones, around 80% seen once. V was clipped by 4 bases and J by 6 bases; unmatched bases: 3. The CDR3 loop spans 14 amino acids. The germline V gene encodes CDR1 KGHSH and CDR2 LQKENI.

The rearrangement links TRBV18 to TRBJ2-7; the match to TRBD2 covers 13 bases. The TCR was taken from a boy aged 2 to 9 in good health and CMV-seronegative. The source material was PBMCs. DNA for the CDR3: TGTGCCAGCTCACTCGGACTAGCGGGAGCCGAGCAGTACTTC. It is translated as CASSLGLAGAEQYF.